A selection of T cell receptor beta chains follows, all from one sample in a study of blood T cell repertoires in COVID-19. The assay was immunoSEQ multiplex PCR, and TCRdb's table has in-frame clones only and misses some. There are 55,000 to 90,000 clones in the sample; more than 65% occur only once, and roughly 4.8% lies in the top ten. The sequenced sample was peripheral blood. The source of these receptors is a woman aged 60-75 years with acute or convalescent COVID-19. The CDR3 runs from the conserved cysteine through the conserved F or W. Not all rows give a size; the values are once, few, many and, for expanded clones, a class.

abundance	j_gene	v_gene	CDR3aa
NA	TRBJ1-2	TRBV11-2	CASSLQGASGYTF
NA	TRBJ2-7	TRBV4-1	CASSQLRLAGYEQYF
few	TRBJ2-7	TRBV28	CASTTPGQRSYEQYF
few	TRBJ2-1	TRBV3-1/TRBV3-2	CASSLFGGAQHNEQFF
NA	TRBJ1-6	TRBV27	CASRPGTGWDSPLHF
NA	TRBJ1-1	TRBV3-1/TRBV3-2	CASSLNRGRSTEAFF
NA	TRBJ1-2	TRBV10-2	CASSDRGDGYTF
NA	TRBJ1-1	TRBV6-5	CASTSLGNTEAFF
medium-sized	TRBJ2-4	TRBV9	CASSVGGAGGDIQYF
NA	TRBJ1-2	TRBV5-4	CASSLSGQGTF
NA	TRBJ1-5	TRBV19	CASKGGVRQPQHF
NA	TRBJ2-2	TRBV15	CATSRGTTANTGELFF
NA	TRBJ2-3	TRBV5-1	CASSFSVDTQYF
NA	TRBJ1-6	TRBV6-4	CASSPEEGSPLHF
NA	TRBJ2-7	TRBV5-4	CASSLEAGSSYEQYF
NA	TRBJ2-3	TRBV19	CASSRELAADTQYF
once	TRBJ2-7	TRBV19	CASTPGAGGMEEQYF
NA	TRBJ1-1	TRBV6-1	CASSDLYSNSEAFF
NA	TRBJ2-2	TRBV9	CASSVANRVETGELFF
few	TRBJ1-1	TRBV5-6	CASSLVSGGTEAFF
NA	TRBJ1-2	TRBV29-1	CSVEARLTGSDTF
NA	TRBJ2-5	TRBV6-5	CASRRTVRQETQYF
NA	TRBJ1-2	TRBV4-2	CASSQELQGANYGYTF
NA	TRBJ1-1	TRBV5-1	CASSLQQSGNTEAFF
many	TRBJ2-5	TRBV6-1	CASSEAGGQETQYF
NA	TRBJ2-2	TRBV30	CAWSRLEGGELFF
NA	TRBJ2-2	TRBV5-1	CASSMATPDTGELFF
once	TRBJ2-3	TRBV7-2	CASKLAEGTDTQYF
NA	TRBJ1-2	TRBV12-3/TRBV12-4	CASEGYDGYTF
NA	TRBJ2-3	TRBV6-5	CASSTERGDTDTQYF
once	TRBJ2-2	TRBV10-1	CASSEQGRGELFF
NA	TRBJ1-4	TRBV3-1/TRBV3-2	CASAGVEKLFF
NA	TRBJ1-5	TRBV12-1	CASSPPGPHQPQHF
NA	TRBJ1-3	TRBV4-2	CASSQQGARLYF
once	TRBJ1-2	TRBV12-3/TRBV12-4	CASSTGQTYGYTF
NA	TRBJ1-1	TRBV4-1	CASSQLQGGTEAFF
NA	TRBJ1-6	TRBV6-5	CATAREYNSPLHF
NA	TRBJ2-2	TRBV10-1	CASSESGTGETGELFF
NA	TRBJ1-1	TRBV3-1/TRBV3-2	CASSIKGGTTEAFF
NA	TRBJ1-5	TRBV18	CASSPGINSNQPQHF
NA	TRBJ2-1	TRBV24-1	CATSDPYPGGTAFF
NA	TRBJ2-2	TRBV7-9	CASSLGTGDTGELFF
NA	TRBJ1-2	TRBV5-1	CASSPTGTEDGYTF
NA	TRBJ1-4	TRBV4-2	CASSQESGTGGREEKLFF
NA	TRBJ2-1	TRBV24-1	CATSDSQGARYNEQFF
NA	TRBJ2-1	TRBV25-1	CASKQGSSYNEQFF
NA	TRBJ1-1	TRBV19	CASSIATGPQIGTEAFF
NA	TRBJ1-4	TRBV11-2	CASSLGQSQGALFF
once	TRBJ2-1	TRBV24-1	CATSDLLAGGLNEQFF
NA	TRBJ1-1	TRBV7-9	CASSPPNTEAFF
NA	TRBJ2-2	TRBV18	CASSAQMDWKLGTGELFF